Listed here are 2 T cell receptor beta chains from one sample, sequenced in a study of T cell repertoires in cytomegalovirus infection. TCRdb fed the reads into MiXCR, producing one record per CDR3 protein. The sample has approximately 150,000 distinct CDR3 sequences, roughly 20% seen once. No antigen has been assigned to these receptors. Here the sequenced sample was CD8+ T cells from cultured PBMCs, taken from culture after CMV antigen stimulation. These receptors all stem from a human donor in good health (CMV status not recorded). Some clones in this sample may be carry-over from other donors' samples.

About this clonotype: A junction end diverges from the germline sequence, so it may reflect a read error. The rearrangement links TRBV7-9 to TRBJ2-7, with TRBD2 matching over 9 bases. The germline gives CDR1 SEHNR, CDR2 FQNEAQ (reference sequence). The length of the CDR3 is 16 residues. CDR3 region: CVSTTGPIAGVYEQYF. The CDR3 nucleotides read TGTGTCAGCACCACTGGGCCCATAGCGGGGGTCTACGAGCAGTACTTC.

This clonotype showed up just a few times. This chain uses TRBV5-4 with TRBJ2-1; 10 bases match TRBD2. With 6 bases clipped from V and 9 bases from J, the junction kept 12 bases outside the gene matches. CDR1 and CDR2 (germline): SGHNT, YYREEE (reference sequence). This CDR3 is built from 15 residues. The CDR3 DNA sequence: TGTGCCAGCACTAGCGGGCTAGCGGGGGAAGCTGAGCAGTTCTTC. This sequence encodes CASTSGLAGEAEQFF.